This T cell receptor beta chain was identified in a study of blood T cell repertoires in COVID-19. Study-level background: T cells, B-cell-depleted T cells, or PBMCs supplied cDNA or gDNA.

Methods used by the authors: Reference gene primer amplification yielded estimated nucleated cell counts. Some clones are missing from TCRdb's copy, which holds only in-frame ones; the method was immunoSEQ multiplex PCR. Clone size and V and J calls were adopted from that table, with D and trimming inferred from the DNA. The table records roughly 200,000 clones, 88% of them present only once. The CDR3 runs to 13 residues. V gave up 3 bases and J gave up 1 base, with 6 bases separating them. CDR1 SNHLY and CDR2 FYNNEI come from the germline V gene. The origin of this receptor is a woman between 35 and 50 years old who had recovered from COVID-19. Specimen: peripheral blood. The gene calls are TRBV2 and TRBJ1-2; D is unresolved. The CDR3 sequence is CASSDEGNYGYTF. The CDR3 region has the DNA TGTGCCAGCAGTGACGAGGGTAACTATGGCTACACCTTC.